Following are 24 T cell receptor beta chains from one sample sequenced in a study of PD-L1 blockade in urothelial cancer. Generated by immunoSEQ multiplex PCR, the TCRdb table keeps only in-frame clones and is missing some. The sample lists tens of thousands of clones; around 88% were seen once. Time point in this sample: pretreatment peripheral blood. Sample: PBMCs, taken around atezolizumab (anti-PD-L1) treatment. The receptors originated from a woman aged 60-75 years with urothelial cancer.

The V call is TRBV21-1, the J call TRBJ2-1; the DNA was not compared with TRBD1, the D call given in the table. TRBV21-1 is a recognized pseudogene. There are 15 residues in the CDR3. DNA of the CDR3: TGTGCCAGCAGAAAAGGACAGCCGCTCCACAATGAGCAGTTCTTC. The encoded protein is CASRKGQPLHNEQFF.

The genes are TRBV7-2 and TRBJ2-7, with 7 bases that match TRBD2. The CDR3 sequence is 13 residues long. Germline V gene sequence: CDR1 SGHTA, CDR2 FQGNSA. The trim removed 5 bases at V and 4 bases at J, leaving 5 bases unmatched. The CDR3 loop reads CASSPGREYEQYF. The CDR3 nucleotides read TGTGCCAGCAGCCCGGGGAGGGAATACGAGCAGTACTTC.

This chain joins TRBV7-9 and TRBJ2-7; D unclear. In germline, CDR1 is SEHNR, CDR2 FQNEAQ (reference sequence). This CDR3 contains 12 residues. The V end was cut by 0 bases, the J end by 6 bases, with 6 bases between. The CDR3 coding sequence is TGTGCCAGCAGCTTAGCTCCCGGCGAGCAGTACTTC. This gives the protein CASSLAPGEQYF.

CDR3 coding DNA: TGTGCCAGTAGTATGGGCTCAGGGGGCTACGAGCAGTACTTC. As protein: CASSMGSGGYEQYF. The V call is TRBV19, the J call TRBJ2-7; 7 nucleotides match TRBD1. J gave up 3 bases and V 3 bases, and 5 bases lay outside the gene matches. CDR1 and CDR2 (germline): LNHDA, SQIVND (reference sequence). This CDR3 has 14 amino acids.

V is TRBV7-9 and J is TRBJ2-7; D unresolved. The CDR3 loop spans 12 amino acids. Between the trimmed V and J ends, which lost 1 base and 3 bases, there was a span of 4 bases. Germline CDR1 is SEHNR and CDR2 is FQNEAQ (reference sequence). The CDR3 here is CASSLVSYEQYF. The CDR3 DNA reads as TGTGCCAGCAGCTTAGTCAGCTACGAGCAGTACTTC. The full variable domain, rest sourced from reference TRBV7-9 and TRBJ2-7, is DTGVSQNPRHKITKRGQNVTFRCDPISEHNRLYWYRQTLGQGPEFLTYFQNEAQLEKSRLLSDRFSAERPKGSFSTLEIQRTEQGDSAMYLCASSLVSYEQYFGPGTRLTVT.

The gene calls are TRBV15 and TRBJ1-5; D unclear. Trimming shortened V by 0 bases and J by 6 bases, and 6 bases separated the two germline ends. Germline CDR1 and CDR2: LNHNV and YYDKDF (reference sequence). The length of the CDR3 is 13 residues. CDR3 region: CATSRDEVQPQHF. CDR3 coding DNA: TGTGCCACCAGCAGAGATGAGGTTCAGCCCCAGCATTTT.

CDR3: CASSGGVLIYNEQFF. The CDR3 DNA follows: TGTGCCAGTAGTGGGGGGGTTCTTATTTACAATGAGCAGTTCTTC. This sequence joins TRBV19 and TRBJ2-1; 7 bases are shared with TRBD2. V shed 5 bases and J 4 bases; nucleotides not matched to a gene: 8. The CDR3 has 15 amino acids. Germline CDR1 reads LNHDA; CDR2 reads SQIVND (reference sequence).

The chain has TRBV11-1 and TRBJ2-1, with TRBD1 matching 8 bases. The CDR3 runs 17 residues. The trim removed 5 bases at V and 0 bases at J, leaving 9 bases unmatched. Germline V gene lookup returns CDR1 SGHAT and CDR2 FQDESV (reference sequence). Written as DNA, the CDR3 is TGTGCCAGCAGCATCGGGACAGGCATTACCTCCTACAATGAGCAGTTCTTC. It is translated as CASSIGTGITSYNEQFF. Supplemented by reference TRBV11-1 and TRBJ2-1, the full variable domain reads EAEVAQSPRYKITEKSQAVAFWCDPISGHATLYWYRQILGQGPELLVQFQDESVVDDSQLPKDRFSAERLKGVDSTLKIQPAELGDSAMYLCASSIGTGITSYNEQFFGPGTRLTVL.

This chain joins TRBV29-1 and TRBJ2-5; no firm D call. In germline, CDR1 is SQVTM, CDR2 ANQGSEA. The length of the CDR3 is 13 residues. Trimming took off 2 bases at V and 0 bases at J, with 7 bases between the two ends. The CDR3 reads CSVEFDNQETQYF. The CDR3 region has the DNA TGCAGCGTTGAATTCGACAACCAAGAGACCCAGTACTTC. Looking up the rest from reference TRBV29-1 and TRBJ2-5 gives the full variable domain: SAVISQKPSRDICQRGTSLTIQCQVDSQVTMMFWYRQQPGQSLTLIATANQGSEATYESGFVIDKFPISRPNLTFSTLTVSNMSPEDSSIYLCSVEFDNQETQYFGPGTRLLVL.

CDR3 region: CASSLGQGPNQPQHF. The CDR3 bases are TGTGCCAGCAGTCTCGGACAGGGCCCCAATCAGCCCCAGCATTTT. The rearrangement links TRBV27 to TRBJ1-5, with 8 bases aligning to TRBD1. Germline assignment: CDR1 MNHEY and CDR2 SMNVEV (reference sequence). The CDR3 sequence is 15 residues long. V gave up 5 bases and J gave up 3 bases; unmatched junction bases: 6.

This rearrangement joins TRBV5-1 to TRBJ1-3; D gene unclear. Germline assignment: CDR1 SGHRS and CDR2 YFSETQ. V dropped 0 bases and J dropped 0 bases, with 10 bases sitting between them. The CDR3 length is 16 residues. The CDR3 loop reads CASSLGESYSGNTIYF. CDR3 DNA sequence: TGCGCCAGCAGCTTGGGGGAGTCGTACTCTGGAAACACCATATATTTT. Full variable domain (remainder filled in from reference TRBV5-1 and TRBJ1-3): KAGVTQTPRYLIKTRGQQVTLSCSPISGHRSVSWYQQTPGQGLQFLFEYFSETQRNKGNFPGRFSGRQFSNSRSEMNVSTLELGDSALYLCASSLGESYSGNTIYFGEGSWLTVV.

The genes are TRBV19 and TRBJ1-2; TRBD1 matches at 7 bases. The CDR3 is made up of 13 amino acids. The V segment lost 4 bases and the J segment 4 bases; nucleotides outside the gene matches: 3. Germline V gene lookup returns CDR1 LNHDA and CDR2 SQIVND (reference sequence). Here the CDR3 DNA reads TGTGCCAGTAGTAAGAACAGGGGCTATGGCTACACCTTC. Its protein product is CASSKNRGYGYTF.

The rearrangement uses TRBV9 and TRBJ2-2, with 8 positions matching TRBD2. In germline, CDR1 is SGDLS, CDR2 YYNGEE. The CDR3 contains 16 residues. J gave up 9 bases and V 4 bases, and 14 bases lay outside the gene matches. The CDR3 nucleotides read TGTGCCAGCAGCCCGGTGGGTAGCGGGATGTCGTGGGAGCTGTTTTTT. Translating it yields CASSPVGSGMSWELFF.

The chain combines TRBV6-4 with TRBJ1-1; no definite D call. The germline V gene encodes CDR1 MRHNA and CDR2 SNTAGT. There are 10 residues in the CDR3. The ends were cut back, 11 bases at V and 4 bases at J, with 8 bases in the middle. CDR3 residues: CAQRGTEAFF. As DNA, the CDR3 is TGTGCCCAACGGGGCACTGAAGCTTTCTTT.

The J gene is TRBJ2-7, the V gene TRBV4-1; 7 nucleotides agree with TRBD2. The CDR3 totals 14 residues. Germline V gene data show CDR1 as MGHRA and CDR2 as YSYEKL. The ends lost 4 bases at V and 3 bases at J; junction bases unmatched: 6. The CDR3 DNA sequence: TGCGCCAGCAGCCTGCTAGCGGATTACTACGAGCAGTACTTC. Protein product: CASSLLADYYEQYF.

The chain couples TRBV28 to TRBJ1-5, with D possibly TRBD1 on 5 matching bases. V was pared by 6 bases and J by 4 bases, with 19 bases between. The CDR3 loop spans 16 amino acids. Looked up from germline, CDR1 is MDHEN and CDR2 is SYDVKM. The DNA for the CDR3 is TGTGCCAGCAGCCCAACGCGAAGCAGGGTGAATCAGCCCCAGCATTTT. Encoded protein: CASSPTRSRVNQPQHF.

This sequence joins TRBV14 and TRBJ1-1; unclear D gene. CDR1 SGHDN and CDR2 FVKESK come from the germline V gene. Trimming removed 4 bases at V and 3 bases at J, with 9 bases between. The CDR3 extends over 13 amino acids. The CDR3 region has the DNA TGTGCCAGCAGCCGTAGCAGATACACTGAAGCTTTCTTT. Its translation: CASSRSRYTEAFF.

CDR3 in DNA: TGCGCCAGCAGCCAAGCCGGGACAGGGGTTTACGAGCAGTACTTC. Translating it yields CASSQAGTGVYEQYF. This chain connects TRBV4-3 to TRBJ2-7; 10 nucleotides line up with TRBD1. CDR1 and CDR2 (germline): LGHNA, YSLEER. J gave up 4 bases and V 1 base, and 4 bases lay outside the gene matches. The CDR3 covers 15 residues.

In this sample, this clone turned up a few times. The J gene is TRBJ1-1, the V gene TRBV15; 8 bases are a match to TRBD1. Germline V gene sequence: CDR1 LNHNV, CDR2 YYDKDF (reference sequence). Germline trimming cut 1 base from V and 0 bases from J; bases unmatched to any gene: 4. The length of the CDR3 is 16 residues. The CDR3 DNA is TGTGCCACCAGCAGAGGGGACAGGATCATGAACACTGAAGCTTTCTTT. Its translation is CATSRGDRIMNTEAFF. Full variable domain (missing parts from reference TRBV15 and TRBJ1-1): DAMVIQNPRYQVTQFGKPVTLSCSQTLNHNVMYWYQQKSSQAPKLLFHYYDKDFNNEADTPDNFQSRRPNTSFCFLDIRSPGLGDTAMYLCATSRGDRIMNTEAFFGQGTRLTVV.

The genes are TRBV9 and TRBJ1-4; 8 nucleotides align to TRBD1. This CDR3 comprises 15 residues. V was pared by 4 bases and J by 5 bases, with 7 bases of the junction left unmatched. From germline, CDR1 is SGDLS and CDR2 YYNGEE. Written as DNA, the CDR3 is TGTGCCAGCAGCTCATCGGGACAGGAAAATGAAAAACTGTTTTTT. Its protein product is CASSSSGQENEKLFF.

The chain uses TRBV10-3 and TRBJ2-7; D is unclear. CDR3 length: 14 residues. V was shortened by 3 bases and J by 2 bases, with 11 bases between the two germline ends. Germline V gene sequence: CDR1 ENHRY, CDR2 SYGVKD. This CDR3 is CAISEIVSAYEQYF. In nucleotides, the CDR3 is TGTGCCATCAGTGAAATTGTCAGCGCCTACGAGCAGTACTTC.

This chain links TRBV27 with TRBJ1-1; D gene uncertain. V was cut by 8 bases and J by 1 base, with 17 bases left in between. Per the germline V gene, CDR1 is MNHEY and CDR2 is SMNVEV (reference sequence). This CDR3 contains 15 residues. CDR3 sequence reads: CASRPGRGSNTEAFF. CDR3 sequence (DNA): TGTGCCAGCCGACCCGGACGAGGGTCGAACACTGAAGCTTTCTTT.

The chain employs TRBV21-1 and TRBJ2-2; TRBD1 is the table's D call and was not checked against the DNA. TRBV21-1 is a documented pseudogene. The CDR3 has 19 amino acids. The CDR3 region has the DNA TGTGCCAGCAGCAAACTCCCGGGACAGGGAGCATTAAGGGTCGGGGAGCTGTTTTTT. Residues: CASSKLPGQGALRVGELFF.

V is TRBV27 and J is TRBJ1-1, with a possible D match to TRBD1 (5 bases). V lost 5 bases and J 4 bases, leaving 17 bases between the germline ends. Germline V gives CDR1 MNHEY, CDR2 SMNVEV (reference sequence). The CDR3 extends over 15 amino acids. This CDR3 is CASSLAYGGTTEAFF. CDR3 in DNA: TGTGCCAGCAGTCTAGCCTACGGGGGGACCACTGAAGCTTTCTTT.